The clone carrying this TCR beta chain was counted a few times. Trimming removed 5 bases from V and 6 bases from J; junction bases left unmatched: 9. Germline V gives CDR1 SGHTA, CDR2 FQGNSA. The CDR3 extends over 17 amino acids. Expressed TCRB transcripts were sequenced after all isolated RNA was converted to cDNA. Libraries were prepared by immunoSEQ multiplex PCR; TCRdb keeps only in-frame clonotypes and omits some of them. The sample yields under 400,000 clones, around 15% seen once. The data are from a study of beta chain features in type 1 diabetes. Sorted CD4+ subsets: naive, central memory, regulatory, stem cell-like memory (CD45RO/CCR7/CD25/CD127/CD95/CD27 panel).

Sequencing was done on a sample of central memory CD4+ T cells from blood. The genes are TRBV7-2 and TRBJ2-5, with TRBD2 identical over 16 bases. The receptor was isolated from a man between 25 and 39 years old in good health. CDR3 sequence (DNA): TGTGCCAGCAGCCCCGGGACTAGCGGGGGGGCCCGACAGACCCAGTACTTC. Translation gives CASSPGTSGGARQTQYF.